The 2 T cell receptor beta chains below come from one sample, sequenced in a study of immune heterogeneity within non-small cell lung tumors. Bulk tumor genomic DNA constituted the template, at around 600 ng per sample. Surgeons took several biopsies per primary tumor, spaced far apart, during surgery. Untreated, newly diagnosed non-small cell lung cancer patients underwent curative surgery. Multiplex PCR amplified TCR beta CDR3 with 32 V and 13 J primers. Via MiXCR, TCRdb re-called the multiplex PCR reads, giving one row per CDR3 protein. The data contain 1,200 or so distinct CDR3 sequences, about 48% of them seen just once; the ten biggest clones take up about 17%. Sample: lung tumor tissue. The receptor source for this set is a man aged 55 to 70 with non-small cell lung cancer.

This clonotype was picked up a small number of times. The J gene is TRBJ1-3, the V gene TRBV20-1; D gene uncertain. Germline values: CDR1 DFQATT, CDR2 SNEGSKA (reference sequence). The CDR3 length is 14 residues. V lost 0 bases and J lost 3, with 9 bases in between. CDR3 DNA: TGCAGTGCTAGAGATCGGATCTTTGGAAACACCATATATTTT. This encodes CSARDRIFGNTIYF.

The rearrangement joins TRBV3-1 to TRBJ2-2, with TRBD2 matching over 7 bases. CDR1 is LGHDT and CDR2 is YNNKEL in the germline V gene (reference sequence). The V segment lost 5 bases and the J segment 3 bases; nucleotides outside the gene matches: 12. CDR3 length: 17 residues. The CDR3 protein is CASSDIGGSSDTGELFF. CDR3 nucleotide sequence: TGTGCCAGCAGCGATATCGGCGGGAGCTCGGACACCGGGGAGCTGTTTTTT.